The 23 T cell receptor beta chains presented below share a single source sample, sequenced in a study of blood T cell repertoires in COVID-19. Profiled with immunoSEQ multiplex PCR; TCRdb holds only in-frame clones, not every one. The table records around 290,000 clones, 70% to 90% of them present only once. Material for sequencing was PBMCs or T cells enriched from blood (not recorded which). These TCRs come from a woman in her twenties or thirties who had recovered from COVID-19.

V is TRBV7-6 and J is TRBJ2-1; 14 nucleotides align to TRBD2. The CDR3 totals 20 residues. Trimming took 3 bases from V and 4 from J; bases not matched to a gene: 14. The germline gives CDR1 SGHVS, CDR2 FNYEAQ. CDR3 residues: CASSFSNRTSGRNPYNEQFF. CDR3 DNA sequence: TGTGCCAGCAGCTTTAGTAATAGGACTAGCGGGAGGAACCCGTACAATGAGCAGTTCTTC.

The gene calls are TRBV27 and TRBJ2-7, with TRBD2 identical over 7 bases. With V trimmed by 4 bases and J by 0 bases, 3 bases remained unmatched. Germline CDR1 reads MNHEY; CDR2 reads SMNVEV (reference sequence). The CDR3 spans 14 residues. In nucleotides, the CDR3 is TGTGCCAGCAGTTGGGCTAGCGGCTCCTACGAGCAGTACTTC. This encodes CASSWASGSYEQYF.

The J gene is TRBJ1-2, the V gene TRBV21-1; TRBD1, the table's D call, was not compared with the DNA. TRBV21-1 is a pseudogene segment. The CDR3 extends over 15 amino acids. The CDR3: CASGLSQGPNYGYTF. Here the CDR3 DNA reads TGTGCCAGCGGCTTAAGTCAGGGGCCAAACTATGGCTACACCTTC.

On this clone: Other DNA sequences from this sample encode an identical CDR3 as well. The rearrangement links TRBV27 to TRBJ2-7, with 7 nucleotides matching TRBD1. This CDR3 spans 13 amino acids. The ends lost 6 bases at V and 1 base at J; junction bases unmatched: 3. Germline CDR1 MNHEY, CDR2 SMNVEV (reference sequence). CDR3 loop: CASSHRGSYEQYF. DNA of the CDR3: TGTGCCAGCAGCCACAGGGGATCCTACGAGCAGTACTTC.

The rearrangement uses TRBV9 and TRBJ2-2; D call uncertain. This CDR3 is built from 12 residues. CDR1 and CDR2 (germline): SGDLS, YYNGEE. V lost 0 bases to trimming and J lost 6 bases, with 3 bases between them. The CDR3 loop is CASSVAAGELFF. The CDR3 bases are TGTGCCAGCAGCGTAGCCGCCGGGGAGCTGTTTTTT.

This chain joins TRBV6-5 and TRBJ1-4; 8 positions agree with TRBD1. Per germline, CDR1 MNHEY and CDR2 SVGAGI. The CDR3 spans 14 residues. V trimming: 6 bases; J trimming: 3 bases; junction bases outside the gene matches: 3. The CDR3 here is CASRLGQANEKLFF. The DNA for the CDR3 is TGTGCCAGCAGATTGGGACAGGCTAATGAAAAACTGTTTTTT.

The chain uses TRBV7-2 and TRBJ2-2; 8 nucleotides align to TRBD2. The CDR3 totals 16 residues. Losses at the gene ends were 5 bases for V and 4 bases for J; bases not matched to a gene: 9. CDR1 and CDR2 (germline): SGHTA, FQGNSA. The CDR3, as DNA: TGTGCCAGCAGCACGCCCTTAGCGGGATTCACCGGGGAGCTGTTTTTT. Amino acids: CASSTPLAGFTGELFF.

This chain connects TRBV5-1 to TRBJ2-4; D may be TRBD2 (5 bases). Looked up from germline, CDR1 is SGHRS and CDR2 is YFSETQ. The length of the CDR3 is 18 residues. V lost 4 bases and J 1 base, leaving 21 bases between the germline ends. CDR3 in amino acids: CASSEGLWTPFAKNIQYF. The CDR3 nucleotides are TGCGCCAGCAGCGAGGGCCTATGGACGCCTTTCGCCAAAAACATTCAGTACTTC.

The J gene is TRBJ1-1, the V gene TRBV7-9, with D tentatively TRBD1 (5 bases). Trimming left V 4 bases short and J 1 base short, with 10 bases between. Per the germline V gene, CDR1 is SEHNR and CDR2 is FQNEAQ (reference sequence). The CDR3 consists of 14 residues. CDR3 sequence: CASSSGLTNTEAFF. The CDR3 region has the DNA TGTGCCAGCAGCTCGGGACTGACGAACACTGAAGCTTTCTTT.

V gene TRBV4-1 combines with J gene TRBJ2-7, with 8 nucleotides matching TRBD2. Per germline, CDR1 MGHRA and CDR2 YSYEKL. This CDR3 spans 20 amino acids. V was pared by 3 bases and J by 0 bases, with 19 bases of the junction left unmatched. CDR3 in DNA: TGCGCCAGCAGCCAGGGATCTCCGGGTTTCTCGGGGGGGAGCTCCTACGAGCAGTACTTC. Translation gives CASSQGSPGFSGGSSYEQYF.

In nucleotides, the CDR3 is TGTGCCAGCAGTAACATCGTTTGGTACGAGCAGTACTTC. Residues: CASSNIVWYEQYF. The gene calls are TRBV6-2 or TRBV6-3 and TRBJ2-7; D is uncertain. V was pared by 5 bases and J by 4 bases, with 12 bases between. The germline V gene has CDR1 MNHEY and CDR2 SVGEGT. The CDR3 spans 13 residues.

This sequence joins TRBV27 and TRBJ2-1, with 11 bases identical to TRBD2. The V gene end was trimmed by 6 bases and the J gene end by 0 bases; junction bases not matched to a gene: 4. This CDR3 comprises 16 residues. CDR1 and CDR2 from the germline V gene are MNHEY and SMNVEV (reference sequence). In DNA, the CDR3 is TGTGCCAGCAGATCCGGGACTAGCGGCTCCTACAATGAGCAGTTCTTC. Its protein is CASRSGTSGSYNEQFF.

CDR3 nucleotide sequence: TGTGCCAGCAGCCTCCAGGGGGTAAAGGAGACCCAGTACTTC. Its protein product is CASSLQGVKETQYF. The genes are TRBV13 and TRBJ2-5, with TRBD1 identical over 7 bases. This CDR3 has 14 residues. Germline CDR1 PRHDT, CDR2 FYEKMQ (reference sequence). The V gene end was trimmed by 5 bases and the J gene end by 5 bases; junction bases not matched to a gene: 8.

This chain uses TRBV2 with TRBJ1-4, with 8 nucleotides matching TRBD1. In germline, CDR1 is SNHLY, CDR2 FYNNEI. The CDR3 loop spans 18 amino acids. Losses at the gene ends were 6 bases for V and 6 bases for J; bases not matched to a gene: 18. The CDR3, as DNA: TGTGCCAGCAGATTCTCCAGGGGGCGCGTAAGAGTAGATGAAAAACTGTTTTTT. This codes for CASRFSRGRVRVDEKLFF. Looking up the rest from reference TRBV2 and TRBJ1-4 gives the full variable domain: EPEVTQTPSHQVTQMGQEVILRCVPISNHLYFYWYRQILGQKVEFLVSFYNNEISEKSEIFDDQFSVERPDGSNFTLKIRSTKLEDSAMYFCASRFSRGRVRVDEKLFFGSGTQLSVL.

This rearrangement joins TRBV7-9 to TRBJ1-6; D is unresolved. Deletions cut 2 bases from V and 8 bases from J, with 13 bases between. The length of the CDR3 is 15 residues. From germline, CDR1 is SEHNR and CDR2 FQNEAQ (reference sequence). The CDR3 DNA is TGTGCCAGCAGCTTATTTAGTTTGGCGGATTCACCCCTCCACTTT. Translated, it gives CASSLFSLADSPLHF.

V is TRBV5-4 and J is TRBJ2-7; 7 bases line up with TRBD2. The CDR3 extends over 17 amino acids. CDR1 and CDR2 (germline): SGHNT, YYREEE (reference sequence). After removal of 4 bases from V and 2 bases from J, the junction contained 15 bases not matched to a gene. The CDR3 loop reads CASSPAPPTSPTYEQYF. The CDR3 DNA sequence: TGTGCCAGCAGCCCGGCTCCCCCGACTAGCCCTACCTACGAGCAGTACTTC.

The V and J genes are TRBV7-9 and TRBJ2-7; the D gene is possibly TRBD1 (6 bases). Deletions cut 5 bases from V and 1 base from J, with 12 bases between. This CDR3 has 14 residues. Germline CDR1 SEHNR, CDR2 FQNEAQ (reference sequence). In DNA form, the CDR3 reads TGTGCCAGCAGCGCCCAGCAGGGGTCCTACGAGCAGTACTTC. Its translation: CASSAQQGSYEQYF. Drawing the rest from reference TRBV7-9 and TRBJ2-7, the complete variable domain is DTGVSQNPRHKITKRGQNVTFRCDPISEHNRLYWYRQTLGQGPEFLTYFQNEAQLEKSRLLSDRFSAERPKGSFSTLEIQRTEQGDSAMYLCASSAQQGSYEQYFGPGTRLTVT.

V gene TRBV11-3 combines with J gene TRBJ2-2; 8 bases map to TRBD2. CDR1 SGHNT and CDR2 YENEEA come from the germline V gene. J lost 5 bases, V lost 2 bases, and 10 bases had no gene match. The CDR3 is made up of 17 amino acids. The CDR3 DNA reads TGTGCCAGCAGCTTAAGTGTCAGCGGGAGTCAGACCGGGGAGCTGTTTTTT. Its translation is CASSLSVSGSQTGELFF.

The CDR3 region is CASSFSGRIYNEQFF. In DNA, the CDR3 is TGTGCCAGCAGTTTTTCGGGGAGGATCTACAATGAGCAGTTCTTC. The chain is built from TRBV28 and TRBJ2-1; tentative D call: TRBD2 (6 bases). The CDR3 sequence is 15 residues long. V dropped 3 bases and J dropped 3 bases, with 12 bases sitting between them. CDR1 and CDR2 (germline): MDHEN, SYDVKM.

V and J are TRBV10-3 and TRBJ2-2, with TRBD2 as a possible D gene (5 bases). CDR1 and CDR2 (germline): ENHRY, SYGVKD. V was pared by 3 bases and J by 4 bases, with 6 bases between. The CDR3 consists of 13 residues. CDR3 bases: TGTGCCATCAGTGAAAGCGGCACCGGGGAGCTGTTTTTT. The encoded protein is CAISESGTGELFF.

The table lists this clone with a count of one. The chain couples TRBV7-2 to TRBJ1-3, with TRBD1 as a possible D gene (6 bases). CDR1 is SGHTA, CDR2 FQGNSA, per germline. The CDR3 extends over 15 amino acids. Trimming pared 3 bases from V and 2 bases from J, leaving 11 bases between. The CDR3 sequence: CASSFQDRAGNTIYF. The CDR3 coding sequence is TGTGCCAGCAGCTTTCAGGACAGAGCTGGAAACACCATATATTTT.

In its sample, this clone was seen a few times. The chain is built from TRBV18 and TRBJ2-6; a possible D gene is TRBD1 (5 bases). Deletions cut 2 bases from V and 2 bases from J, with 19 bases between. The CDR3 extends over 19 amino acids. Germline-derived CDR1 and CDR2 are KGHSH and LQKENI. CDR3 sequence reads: CASSPSSSGIGAGANVLTF. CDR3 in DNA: TGTGCCAGCTCACCATCTTCTTCAGGGATAGGGGCTGGGGCCAACGTCCTGACTTTC.

In nucleotides, the CDR3 is TGTGCCAGCGGCCTCCGGGACAGGGGGCTTTATCTCCACTTT. Protein product: CASGLRDRGLYLHF. The rearrangement joins TRBV6-5 to TRBJ1-6; TRBD1 aligns across 12 bases. The V gene's germline CDR1 is MNHEY and CDR2 SVGAGI. This CDR3 spans 14 amino acids. V lost 8 bases to trimming and J lost 16 bases; unmatched junction nucleotides: 12.